A selection of T cell receptor beta chains follows, all from one sample in a study of CD8 T cells in Susac syndrome. TCRdb re-derived calls from the immunoSEQ multiplex PCR reads in MiXCR, one entry per CDR3 protein. The top ten clones hold about 0.25% of a sample with nearly 70,000 distinct CDR3 sequences, roughly 94% of them seen once. The sequenced sample was CD8+ T cells from PBMCs. These receptors came from a human donor in good health. Both conserved end residues are part of each CDR3. D genes are given only for firm matches. The size field is filled for only some rows; it gives once, few, many or a size class.

>-|TRBV6-4|-|13|TRBJ2-3
TGTGCCAGCACAGGGCTGGAGACAGATACGCAGTATTTT
CASTGLETDTQYF
>-|TRBV19|once|12|TRBJ2-3
TGTGCCAGTAGTATAGATGGAGATACGCAGTATTTT
CASSIDGDTQYF
>TRBD2|TRBV27|few|14|TRBJ2-2
TGTGCCAGCAGTTTATTGGGGGGGACCGGGGAGCTGTTTTTT
CASSLLGGTGELFF
>-|TRBV5-6|-|14|TRBJ1-5
TGTGCCAGCAGTTTGAGAAGGAGCAATCAGCCCCAGCATTTT
CASSLRRSNQPQHF
>-|TRBV29-1|-|12|TRBJ2-5
TGCAGCGTTGACGGGGGGCCTGAGACCCAGTACTTC
CSVDGGPETQYF
>-|TRBV6-5|-|14|TRBJ2-5
TGTGCCAGCAGTTCTACTCAGGGGCAAGAGACCCAGTACTTC
CASSSTQGQETQYF
>-|TRBV19|-|12|TRBJ2-1
TGTGCCAGTAGCCCCAACAGGGTAGAGCAGTTCTTC
CASSPNRVEQFF
>-|TRBV5-1|-|11|TRBJ1-2
TGCGCCAGCAGCACCTACGGGGTTGCCACCTTC
CASSTYGVATF
>-|TRBV7-9|-|14|TRBJ2-3
TGTGCCGCCGGCCACGTGGGGCGGACAGATACGCAGTATTTT
CAAGHVGRTDTQYF
>-|TRBV6-2/TRBV6-3|-|13|TRBJ2-1
TGTGCCAGCAGTTTACAGGATTACAATGAGCAGTTCTTC
CASSLQDYNEQFF
>-|TRBV2|-|15|TRBJ2-1
TGTGCCAGCAGTGAAGCGGGAACGGACTACAATGAGCAGTTCTTC
CASSEAGTDYNEQFF
>TRBD1|TRBV27|-|16|TRBJ2-1
TGTGCCAGCAGCCTAATAGGGGACAGGGCCTCGAGTGAGCAGTTCTTC
CASSLIGDRASSEQFF
>TRBD1|TRBV11-2|once|16|TRBJ1-1
TGTGCCAGCAGCTTTCTTCTGGGACAGGGGAACACTGAAGCTTTCTTT
CASSFLLGQGNTEAFF
>TRBD1|TRBV6-6|-|15|TRBJ2-3
TGTGCCAGCACCCGAGACAGGGGTGCACGAGATACGCAGTATTTT
CASTRDRGARDTQYF
>-|TRBV13|-|16|TRBJ1-1
TGTGCCAGCAGCTTAGGCCTAAGACGGGGGAGGACTGAAGCTTTCTTT
CASSLGLRRGRTEAFF
>-|TRBV6-5|-|13|TRBJ1-4
TGTGCCACCGGATGGGCAACTAATGAAAAACTGTTTTTT
CATGWATNEKLFF
>-|TRBV4-1|-|14|TRBJ2-5
TGCGCCAGCAGCCCCATGCTCGGGACAGAGACCCAGTACTTC
CASSPMLGTETQYF
>-|TRBV7-2|-|15|TRBJ2-5
TGTGCCAGCAGTCCTCAACCAGGGTTGGAAGATACCCAGTACTTC
CASSPQPGLEDTQYF
>TRBD1|TRBV7-9|-|16|TRBJ1-1
TGTGCCAGCAGCTTAGGGGGACAGGGGGTTCTCACTGAAGCTTTCTTT
CASSLGGQGVLTEAFF
>-|TRBV7-3|-|17|TRBJ1-6
TGTGCCAGCAGCTTAGGGCCCCCCGGCAGGGCTGGCTCACCCCTCCACTTT
CASSLGPPGRAGSPLHF
>-|TRBV4-3|-|16|TRBJ1-5
TGCGCCAGCAGCCAAGAGTGGGCCCGTAGCAATCAGCCCCAGCATTTT
CASSQEWARSNQPQHF
>-|TRBV7-9|-|13|TRBJ1-1
TGTGCCAGCACCGGAACTATGAACACTGAAGCTTTCTTT
CASTGTMNTEAFF
>-|TRBV4-1|-|13|TRBJ2-5
TGCGCCAGCAGCCACGGGACACCCCTCCCTCAGTACTTC
CASSHGTPLPQYF
>TRBD2|TRBV5-6|-|14|TRBJ2-3
TGTGCCAGCAGCTTAGCGGGGGGGATTGATACGCAGTATTTT
CASSLAGGIDTQYF
>TRBD2|TRBV19|-|16|TRBJ2-7
TGTGCCAGTAGTTCCAGTAGCGGGGGGGACTCCTACGAGCAGTACTTC
CASSSSSGGDSYEQYF
>-|TRBV12-3/TRBV12-4|-|13|TRBJ2-5
TGTGTCAGCAGTTTAATCGAGACGGAGACCCAGTACTTC
CVSSLIETETQYF
>-|TRBV15|-|15|TRBJ2-7
TGTGCCACCAGCAGATACGACGCGAGCTCCTACGAGCAGTACTTC
CATSRYDASSYEQYF
>TRBD1|TRBV4-1|-|15|TRBJ2-7
TGCGCCAGCAGCCAAGATGACAGGGGGGGGTACGAGCAGTACTTC
CASSQDDRGGYEQYF
>-|TRBV29-1|-|17|TRBJ2-7
TGCAGCGTTGAGGGAATTGTGGGAAGTACAACCTCCTACGAGCAGTACTTC
CSVEGIVGSTTSYEQYF
>-|TRBV28|-|16|TRBJ1-5
TGTGCCAGCAGTCCCCGGCAGACATATAGCAATCAGCCCCAGCATTTT
CASSPRQTYSNQPQHF
>-|TRBV4-1|-|16|TRBJ1-2
TGCGCCAGCAGCCAAGAATTTCCGGGGTTCTCATATGGCTACACCTTC
CASSQEFPGFSYGYTF
>-|TRBV4-3|-|18|TRBJ2-3
TGCGCCAGCAGCCAAGATCAGTTCACAGGGACTAGCACAGATACGCAGTATTTT
CASSQDQFTGTSTDTQYF
>TRBD1|TRBV4-2|-|16|TRBJ2-5
TGTGCCAGCAGCCATTACAGGGGAGAGAGTCAAGAGACCCAGTACTTC
CASSHYRGESQETQYF
>-|TRBV12-3/TRBV12-4|-|14|TRBJ2-7
TGTGCCAGCCAATCAAGGGGGGGATTACACGAGCAGTACTTC
CASQSRGGLHEQYF
>-|TRBV6-2/TRBV6-3|-|12|TRBJ2-2
TGTGCCAGCAGCGGGATGGCCGGGGAGCTGTTTTTT
CASSGMAGELFF
>TRBD2|TRBV5-1|-|15|TRBJ2-1
TGCGCCAGCAGCGTGGCCGGGACTAGCGCGCTTGAGCAGTTCTTC
CASSVAGTSALEQFF
>TRBD1|TRBV7-9|-|18|TRBJ1-5
TGTGCCAGCAGCTCCGGGACAGGGGGCGAGTATGGCAATCAGCCCCAGCATTTT
CASSSGTGGEYGNQPQHF
>-|TRBV4-3|-|14|TRBJ2-5
TGCGCCAGCAGCCAAGATGGGACTCAAGAGACCCAGTACTTC
CASSQDGTQETQYF
>TRBD1|TRBV7-9|once|12|TRBJ2-7
TGTGCCAGCAGCTGGGACAGAGAAGAGCAGTACTTC
CASSWDREEQYF
>-|TRBV12-3/TRBV12-4|few|14|TRBJ2-2
TGTGCCAGCAGTTTACAGGGGAACACCGGGGAGCTGTTTTTT
CASSLQGNTGELFF
>-|TRBV6-2/TRBV6-3|-|14|TRBJ1-5
TGTGCCAGCTCCCAGGTGGGGGGAGCTCAGCCCCAGCATTTT
CASSQVGGAQPQHF
>-|TRBV7-2|-|13|TRBJ1-2
TGTGCCAGCAGCTTGGGGGAGGGAGGTGGCTACACCTTC
CASSLGEGGGYTF
>TRBD1|TRBV12-3/TRBV12-4|-|15|TRBJ2-1
TGTGCCAGCAGGCCGGGACAGGGGGCGCGAAATGAGCAGTTCTTC
CASRPGQGARNEQFF
>-|TRBV7-9|-|14|TRBJ1-1
TGTGCCAGCAGCCTACCCGGCTTGGGGACTGAAGCTTTCTTT
CASSLPGLGTEAFF
>-|TRBV7-9|-|12|TRBJ2-1
TGTGCCAGCACCTGGGCGGGGCATGAGCAGTTCTTC
CASTWAGHEQFF
>-|TRBV28|-|14|TRBJ1-1
TGTGCCAGCAGTCCCGTTGCGGTGAACACTGAAGCTTTCTTT
CASSPVAVNTEAFF
>-|TRBV19|once|14|TRBJ1-1
TGTGCCAGTAGTCCCGATCGGGGGTGGACTGAAGCTTTCTTT
CASSPDRGWTEAFF
>-|TRBV4-3|-|15|TRBJ2-1
TGCGCCAGCAGCCCCGGAAGGGCCTCCTACAATGAGCAGTTCTTC
CASSPGRASYNEQFF
>TRBD1|TRBV24-1|-|17|TRBJ1-2
TGTGCCACCAGTGGCTTCCGGGACAGCCACTTGAACTATGGCTACACCTTC
CATSGFRDSHLNYGYTF
>TRBD1|TRBV29-1|-|13|TRBJ2-1
TGCAGCGGCTCGGGACAGACTTACAATGAGCAGTTCTTC
CSGSGQTYNEQFF
>-|TRBV4-3|-|15|TRBJ1-6
TGCGCCAGCAGCCAAGAGCCGGACAGATATTCACCCCTCCACTTT
CASSQEPDRYSPLHF
>-|TRBV2|-|15|TRBJ2-7
TGTGCCAGCAGTGAAGGGTTAGGGGCAGCCTACGAGCAGTACTTC
CASSEGLGAAYEQYF
>TRBD2|TRBV4-3|-|18|TRBJ2-3
TGCGCCAGCAGCCAAGATAGAGGAGCGGGGGTTAGCACAGATACGCAGTATTTT
CASSQDRGAGVSTDTQYF
>-|TRBV7-9|-|15|TRBJ1-1
TGTGCCAGCAGCTCAAACCGACAGGCGTACACTGAAGCTTTCTTT
CASSSNRQAYTEAFF
>TRBD1|TRBV19|-|14|TRBJ1-1
TGTGCCAGTAGTGAAAACAGGGGACTCACTGAAGCTTTCTTT
CASSENRGLTEAFF
>TRBD1|TRBV5-6|-|13|TRBJ2-2
TGTGCCAGCAGCTTCACAGGGGTCAAGGAGCTGTTTTTT
CASSFTGVKELFF
>-|TRBV9|-|13|TRBJ1-1
TGTGCCAGCAGCGTAGCTAGTAACGGAGAAGCTTTCTTT
CASSVASNGEAFF
>-|TRBV9|-|13|TRBJ2-1
TGTGCCAGCAGCGTAGATTGGGGGGATGAGCAGTTCTTC
CASSVDWGDEQFF
>-|TRBV7-9|-|15|TRBJ2-5
TGTGCCAGCAGCTTAGGTGGGCAGAACCAAGAGACCCAGTACTTC
CASSLGGQNQETQYF